One sample yielded the 25 T cell receptor beta chains listed below, sequenced in a study of cytomegalovirus exposure and HLA in healthy donors. PCR primers comprised 60 Vbeta and 13 Jbeta primers. Libraries were prepared by immunoSEQ multiplex PCR; TCRdb keeps only in-frame clonotypes and omits some of them. Among over 200,000 clones listed, 85% were seen once. Sequenced: PBMCs. These receptors were taken from a human donor in good health.

This clone was counted once. This sequence joins TRBV7-2 and TRBJ2-7; weak D call: TRBD1 (7 bases). Deletions cut 5 bases from V and 3 bases from J, with 14 bases between. The CDR3 length is 14 residues. Germline V gives CDR1 SGHTA, CDR2 FQGNSA. This CDR3 is CASSPGGTRYEQYF. In DNA form, the CDR3 reads TGTGCCAGCAGCCCAGGGGGGACCCGCTACGAGCAGTACTTC. Using reference TRBV7-2 and TRBJ2-7 for the parts outside the CDR3, the full variable domain is GAGVSQSPSNKVTEKGKDVELRCDPISGHTALYWYRQSLGQGLEFLIYFQGNSAPDKSGLPSDRFSAERTGGSVSTLTIQRTQQEDSAVYLCASSPGGTRYEQYFGPGTRLTVT.

This sequence joins TRBV7-2 and TRBJ2-3, with unresolved D. The CDR3 is made up of 15 amino acids. Germline V gives CDR1 SGHTA, CDR2 FQGNSA. Between the trimmed V and J ends, which lost 3 bases and 3 bases, there was a span of 13 bases. The DNA for the CDR3 is TGTGCCAGCAGCTTGGGTGTCAGGTTAACAGATACGCAGTATTTT. Translated: CASSLGVRLTDTQYF.

The J gene is TRBJ2-7, the V gene TRBV19, with 8 positions matching TRBD1. The CDR3 loop spans 15 amino acids. CDR1 and CDR2 (germline): LNHDA, SQIVND (reference sequence). Trimming cost V 5 bases and J 3 bases; bases outside gene matches: 9. In DNA, the CDR3 is TGTGCCAGTAGTGTACAGGGGGATACCGTCTACGAGCAGTACTTC. Translating gives CASSVQGDTVYEQYF.

V and J are TRBV5-5 and TRBJ1-2; 12 bases agree with TRBD1. CDR3 length: 17 amino acids. Germline loops: CDR1 SGHKS, CDR2 YYEKEE (reference sequence). V dropped 5 bases and J dropped 6; count of bases not matched to a gene: 14. As DNA, the CDR3 is TGTGCCAGCAGTTCGAGACCGGGACAGGGGGCGAGTCATGGCTACACCTTC. Amino acids: CASSSRPGQGASHGYTF.

The V gene is TRBV10-1, the J gene TRBJ1-2; D remains ambiguous. The length of the CDR3 is 13 residues. V lost 6 bases and J lost 3, with 11 bases in between. Germline V CDR1 and CDR2: WNHNN, SYGVQD (reference sequence). The CDR3 sequence is CASRTTAYYGYTF. In DNA, the CDR3 is TGCGCCAGCAGGACAACAGCCTACTATGGCTACACCTTC.

The rearrangement joins TRBV28 to TRBJ2-1; the match to TRBD2 covers 8 bases. V was clipped by 3 bases and J by 4 bases; unmatched bases: 5. The CDR3 is 15 residues long. Looked up from germline, CDR1 is MDHEN and CDR2 is SYDVKM. This CDR3 is CASSLGLGRYNEQFF. The CDR3 DNA follows: TGTGCCAGCAGTTTGGGACTAGGGCGTTACAATGAGCAGTTCTTC. Based on the CDR3 plus reference TRBV28 and TRBJ2-1, the full variable domain is DVKVTQSSRYLVKRTGEKVFLECVQDMDHENMFWYRQDPGLGLRLIYFSYDVKMKEKGDIPEGYSVSREKKERFSLILESASTNQTSMYLCASSLGLGRYNEQFFGPGTRLTVL.

The gene calls are TRBV6-1 and TRBJ1-2; 8 positions match TRBD1. V gave up 8 bases and J gave up 8 bases; unmatched junction bases: 13. CDR1 and CDR2 (germline): MNHNS, SASEGT. The CDR3 contains 14 residues. The CDR3 coding sequence is TGTGCCAGCGGGGCTCGCAGGGGGCTCTGGGGCTACACCTTC. It translates to CASGARRGLWGYTF.

The J gene is TRBJ1-1, the V gene TRBV7-9; tentatively, D is TRBD1 (5 bases). The CDR3 length is 10 residues. Germline V gene data show CDR1 as SEHNR and CDR2 as FQNEAQ (reference sequence). V lost 11 bases to trimming and J lost 3 bases, with 7 bases between them. The CDR3 here is CAGGDTEAFF. In nucleotides, the CDR3 is TGTGCCGGGGGGGACACTGAAGCTTTCTTT.

The V and J genes are TRBV28 and TRBJ1-5, with D hard to call. The CDR3 has 13 amino acids. The germline V gene encodes CDR1 MDHEN and CDR2 SYDVKM. The V end was cut by 7 bases, the J end by 9 bases, with 16 bases between. CDR3 in DNA: TGTGCCAGCACTTCCCGGAACGAGGGGCCCCAGCATTTT. Its translation is CASTSRNEGPQHF.

The chain combines TRBV5-1 with TRBJ1-2, with TRBD1 matching 11 bases. The trim removed 3 bases at V and 6 bases at J, leaving 7 bases unmatched. CDR3 size: 15 residues. Germline V lookup: CDR1 SGHRS, CDR2 YFSETQ. As DNA, the CDR3 is TGCGCCAGCAGCTCATGGGACAGGGGGAACGATGGCTACACCTTC. This sequence encodes CASSSWDRGNDGYTF.

The chain recombines TRBV5-1 with TRBJ2-4, with 7 bases that match TRBD2. The V gene's germline CDR1 is SGHRS and CDR2 YFSETQ. The CDR3 is made up of 16 amino acids. V shed 3 bases and J 1 base; nucleotides not matched to a gene: 7. The CDR3 loop reads CASSWEGLGAKNIQYF. DNA for the CDR3: TGCGCCAGCAGCTGGGAGGGCCTTGGGGCCAAAAACATTCAGTACTTC.

This chain connects TRBV6-6 to TRBJ2-7, with a tentative D call TRBD2 (5 bases). The CDR3 has 15 amino acids. Germline loops: CDR1 MNHNY, CDR2 SVGAGI (reference sequence). V gave up 2 bases and J gave up 0 bases, with 11 bases separating them. The CDR3 here is CASSYLGVTSYEQYF. In nucleotides, the CDR3 is TGTGCCAGCAGTTACCTCGGGGTTACCTCCTACGAGCAGTACTTC.

The V gene is TRBV10-1, the J gene TRBJ2-3; D uncertain. V was trimmed by 4 bases and J by 1 base, leaving 9 bases between them. The CDR3 consists of 14 residues. Looked up from germline, CDR1 is WNHNN and CDR2 is SYGVQD (reference sequence). CDR3 sequence: CASSASTGTDTQYF. The CDR3 nucleotides read TGCGCCAGCAGTGCCTCAACAGGCACAGATACGCAGTATTTT.

J is TRBJ2-7 and V is TRBV28; D gene uncertain. This CDR3 is 16 amino acids long. V was shortened by 4 bases and J by 0 bases, with 16 bases between the two germline ends. Germline V gene sequence: CDR1 MDHEN, CDR2 SYDVKM. CDR3 loop: CASSSPATRSSYEQYF. CDR3 bases: TGTGCCAGCAGTTCTCCAGCGACTCGGAGCTCCTACGAGCAGTACTTC.

Only one count was recorded for this clone. The chain employs TRBV2 and TRBJ1-1; D uncertain. The CDR3 totals 14 residues. CDR1 SNHLY and CDR2 FYNNEI come from the germline V gene. Trimming removed 9 bases at V and 5 bases at J, with 19 bases between. This chain's CDR3 is CARRNGEVVTEAFF. The CDR3 nucleotides read TGTGCCAGGCGGAATGGGGAGGTGGTTACTGAAGCTTTCTTT.

The chain uses TRBV9 and TRBJ2-1; no clear D gene. CDR1 is SGDLS, CDR2 YYNGEE, per germline. The CDR3 is made up of 13 amino acids. The germline V and J ends were trimmed by 3 bases and 4 bases, with 8 bases remaining between them. Written as DNA, the CDR3 is TGTGCCAGCAGCGCCGAACTTTACAATGAGCAGTTCTTC. Its protein product is CASSAELYNEQFF.

This chain connects TRBV11-2 to TRBJ1-1; tentative D call: TRBD1 (5 bases). The V end was cut by 1 base, the J end by 4 bases, with 10 bases between. The CDR3 is 14 amino acids. CDR1 SGHAT and CDR2 FQNNGV come from the germline V gene. The DNA for the CDR3 is TGTGCCAGCAGCTTAGGGGGAAGGGGCACTGAAGCTTTCTTT. Amino acids: CASSLGGRGTEAFF.

Here the CDR3 reads CASSPRTSSNTGELFF. The DNA of the CDR3 is TGTGCCAGCTCACCCAGGACTAGTTCGAACACCGGGGAGCTGTTTTTT. The rearrangement links TRBV18 to TRBJ2-2; 7 bases fit TRBD2. V lost 3 bases and J lost 0; bases outside the gene matches: 4. This CDR3 is 16 amino acids long. Germline CDR1 and CDR2: KGHSH and LQKENI.

The J gene is TRBJ2-5, the V gene TRBV4-2; the D gene is possibly TRBD2 (5 bases). The DNA end is more similar to TRBJ2-7, so the J call may be wrong. The V gene's germline CDR1 is LGHNA and CDR2 YNFKEQ. CDR3 length equals 16 residues. The CDR3 protein is CASSQDAGNWGYEQYF. The CDR3 DNA sequence: TGTGCCAGCAGCCAAGATGCCGGGAATTGGGGATACGAGCAGTACTTC.

Concerning this clone itself: Other DNA sequences of this sample code for an identical CDR3. The chain links TRBV4-3 to TRBJ1-1; D is unclear. Trimming removed 0 bases from V and 3 bases from J, with 5 bases in between. Germline-derived CDR1 and CDR2 are LGHNA and YSLEER. CDR3 length equals 13 residues. CDR3 residues: CASSQDRDTEAFF. The DNA of the CDR3 is TGCGCCAGCAGCCAAGATCGAGACACTGAAGCTTTCTTT.

The chain has TRBV27 and TRBJ2-2; no clear D. With 3 bases removed from V and 2 bases from J, the gap between germline ends came to 7 bases. CDR3 size: 14 residues. Germline values: CDR1 MNHEY, CDR2 SMNVEV (reference sequence). In DNA, the CDR3 is TGTGCCAGCAGTTTGCAGATCAACACCGGGGAGCTGTTTTTT. Translation gives CASSLQINTGELFF.

The chain joins TRBV6-1 to TRBJ2-5, with D maybe TRBD2 (6 bases). Trimming cost V 7 bases and J 3 bases, with 18 bases left between them. The CDR3 length is 15 residues. Germline V lookup: CDR1 MNHNS, CDR2 SASEGT. The CDR3 nucleotides read TGTGCCAGCACTCCGGGGTGGGAGGATGAAGAGACCCAGTACTTC. This codes for CASTPGWEDEETQYF.

This chain joins TRBV28 and TRBJ2-2, with 14 bases that match TRBD2. This CDR3 has 18 residues. J was trimmed by 0 bases and V by 4 bases; bases with no gene match: 4. The germline V gene has CDR1 MDHEN and CDR2 SYDVKM. CDR3 sequence (DNA): TGTGCCAGCAGTTCAGGACTAGCGGGAGGACCGAACACCGGGGAGCTGTTTTTT. Translated, it gives CASSSGLAGGPNTGELFF.

The chain links TRBV5-4 to TRBJ1-2, with TRBD1 matching over 9 bases. The CDR3 sequence is 13 residues long. Trimming removed 2 bases from V and 6 bases from J; junction bases left unmatched: 2. Germline CDR1 SGHNT, CDR2 YYREEE (reference sequence). The CDR3 bases are TGTGCCAGCAGCTTTCGGGACAGGGATGGCTACACCTTC. Its protein is CASSFRDRDGYTF.

J is TRBJ1-5 and V is TRBV6-1; D is unresolved. With 1 base removed from V and 0 bases from J, the gap between germline ends came to 16 bases. This CDR3 is 18 amino acids long. The V gene's germline CDR1 is MNHNS and CDR2 SASEGT. The CDR3 loop reads CASSEVGRIFYSNQPQHF. The CDR3 region has the DNA TGTGCCAGCAGTGAAGTCGGCAGGATATTCTATAGCAATCAGCCCCAGCATTTT.